Shown below are 2 T cell receptor beta chains from a single sample sequenced in a study of OX40 agonist ivuxolimab in advanced cancers. Generated by immunoSEQ multiplex PCR, the TCRdb table keeps only in-frame clones and is missing some. Of 25,000 to 30,000 clones in the sample, 80% to 90% were seen once. The material was CD4+ or CD8+ T cells sorted from blood, obtained in a trial of the OX40 agonist ivuxolimab. These receptors were collected from an adult with an advanced solid tumor such as melanoma, head and neck, liver or kidney cancer.

This clone appeared once. The V gene is TRBV28, the J gene TRBJ2-7; no clear D gene. The CDR3 is made up of 16 amino acids. Germline V gene lookup returns CDR1 MDHEN and CDR2 SYDVKM. The ends were cut back, 6 bases at V and 0 bases at J, with 18 bases in the middle. CDR3 nucleotide sequence: TGTGCCAGCAGATCTATTCGCGACTGGAGCTCCTACGAGCAGTACTTC. Its translation is CASRSIRDWSSYEQYF.

The chain is built from TRBV27 and TRBJ2-2; D may be TRBD1 or TRBD2 (5 bases each). Per germline, CDR1 MNHEY and CDR2 SMNVEV (reference sequence). Between the trimmed V and J ends, which lost 10 bases and 7 bases, there was a span of 16 bases. CDR3 length: 13 amino acids. CDR3 region: CATTGEGRGELFF. The CDR3 DNA follows: TGTGCCACCACCGGTGAGGGGCGCGGGGAGCTGTTTTTT.